This T cell receptor beta chain was obtained from a study of regulatory T cells in long-lasting Graves disease. This sample's time point: persistent/refractory GD, antithyroid drugs over 5 years with positive TRAb. PBMCs provided the RNA from which the TCR library was made. From each patient, around 9 milliliters of peripheral blood was drawn and collected into an EDTA anticoagulant tube. V dropped 1 base and J dropped 7 bases, with 11 bases sitting between them. The germline gives CDR1 SGHDN, CDR2 FVKESK. CDR3 length equals 14 residues. General study results and limits: Relative to new patients (approximately 1,000), persistent patients exhibited greater sharing of public clonotypes (approximately 2,700).

This clonotype was counted between two and nine times. Its cognate antigen is unknown. Arm-PCR with iRepertoire HTBI primers amplified the CDR3 regions for these TCR beta libraries. TCRdb re-called the multiplex PCR reads with MiXCR, one entry per CDR3 protein. The sample holds hundreds of thousands of distinct CDR3 sequences, more than 20% seen once. The receptor comes from a female donor with Graves disease. The chain couples TRBV14 to TRBJ2-1; D is perhaps TRBD1 or TRBD2 (6 bases each). The specimen comprised peripheral blood mononuclear cells (PBMCs), sampled when the disease was refractory, from a patient treated with antithyroid drugs. This chain's CDR3 is CASSQVRRGNEQFF. The CDR3 DNA reads TGTGCCAGCAGCCAAGTAAGGAGGGGGAATGAGCAGTTCTTC.